This entry is about one T cell receptor (beta chain). The data were obtained in a study of blood T cell repertoires in COVID-19. Ages ranged from about 18 to 100 years, with residence in about 24 US areas. Clinical history reported by participants formed the basis on which cohorts were assigned. Cohort 3 donors counted as recovered after two negative PCRs, clearance, or resolved symptoms. Authors' methods: The assay estimated nucleated cells by amplifying reference gene primers. Profiling relied on immunoSEQ multiplex PCR, and the TCRdb table lists in-frame clones only, not all of them. V and J calls and clone size are those listed in that table; D and trimming were worked out from the DNA. The data hold 250,000 to 400,000 clones, with about 88% observed a single time. This TCR came from a man aged 55 to 69 who had recovered from COVID-19. The specimen sequenced was PBMCs or T cells enriched from blood (not recorded which).

The CDR3 nucleotides are TGTGCCAGCAGCTCACTAGCGGGGGGGCGGAATGAGCAGTTCTTC. Protein: CASSSLAGGRNEQFF. The genes are TRBV7-2 and TRBJ2-1; 13 nucleotides line up with TRBD2. Per the germline V gene, CDR1 is SGHTA and CDR2 is FQGNSA. V trimming: 4 bases; J trimming: 7 bases; junction bases outside the gene matches: 4. This CDR3 contains 15 residues. The entire variable domain, with the rest obtained from reference TRBV7-2 and TRBJ2-1, is as follows: GAGVSQSPSNKVTEKGKDVELRCDPISGHTALYWYRQSLGQGLEFLIYFQGNSAPDKSGLPSDRFSAERTGGSVSTLTIQRTQQEDSAVYLCASSSLAGGRNEQFFGPGTRLTVL.